Listed below are T cell receptor beta chains from one sample, sequenced in a study of breast tumors, draining lymph nodes, adjacent tissues. TCRdb re-analysed the multiplex PCR reads in MiXCR, keeping a single row per CDR3 protein. The data show over 130,000 distinct CDR3 sequences, approximately 30% seen once. The specimen was axillary lymph node tissue. Receptors were obtained from a female donor with breast cancer. Some clones in this sample may be carry-over from other donors' samples. Both conserved end residues are part of each CDR3. Fields, in order: J gene, clone size, D gene, V gene, CDR3 protein, CDR3 DNA. A D gene is named only where the DNA matches it firmly. The size entry is marked missing in some rows and otherwise reads once, few, many or a size class.

TRBJ1-5 - TRBD1 TRBV29-1 CSGQGAGQPQHF TGCAGCGGACAGGGGGCGGGGCAGCCCCAGCATTTT
TRBJ1-1 - - TRBV12-3/TRBV12-4 CASSPHSTDTKAFF TGTGCCAGCAGTCCCCACTCCACGGACACTAAAGCTTTCTTT
TRBJ2-1 many - TRBV4-1 CASSQEVVPLEQFF TGCGCCAGCAGCCAAGAGGTTGTACCATTAGAGCAGTTCTTC
TRBJ1-3 once - TRBV19 CASSMRGTYGNTIYF TGTGCCAGTAGTATGCGGGGGACTTACGGAAACACCATATATTTT
TRBJ1-5 many TRBD1 TRBV20-1 CSALRQGGQPQHF TGCAGTGCTCTTAGACAGGGTGGTCAGCCCCAGCATTTT
TRBJ2-6 once TRBD2 TRBV9 CASSVELAGANVLTF TGTGCCAGCAGCGTAGAACTAGCGGGGGCCAACGTCCTGACTTTC
TRBJ1-6 many - TRBV6-6 CASSSRGSPLHF TGTGCCAGCAGCTCGAGGGGCTCACCCCTCCACTTT
TRBJ2-3 many - TRBV11-2 CASSPEPGLVPDTQYF TGTGCCAGCAGCCCGGAGCCGGGTCTGGTTCCAGATACGCAGTATTTT
TRBJ1-1 - TRBD1 TRBV6-2/TRBV6-3 CASRGQGAQNTEAFF TGTGCCAGCAGGGGACAGGGGGCTCAAAACACTGAAGCTTTCTTT
TRBJ1-1 few - TRBV18 CASSPQGLVAFF TGTGCCAGCTCACCACAGGGGTTGGTAGCTTTCTTT
TRBJ1-2 many TRBD1 TRBV6-4 CASRDVDRGHGYTF TGTGCCAGCAGAGATGTGGACAGGGGTCATGGCTACACCTTC
TRBJ1-2 many - TRBV18 CASSPQGNGYTF TGTGCCAGCTCACCACAGGGGAATGGCTACACCTTC
TRBJ1-2 many TRBD1 TRBV9 CASSVGDRGHYGYTF TGTGCCAGCAGCGTAGGGGACAGGGGGCACTATGGCTACACCTTC
TRBJ2-5 many TRBD1 TRBV7-9 CASSRDRVVETQYF TGTGCCAGCAGCAGGGACAGAGTCGTAGAGACCCAGTACTTC
TRBJ2-6 many - TRBV18 CASSPQGNGANVLTF TGTGCCAGCTCACCACAGGGGAATGGGGCCAACGTCCTGACTTTC
TRBJ2-7 - TRBD1 TRBV10-3 CAISDRGSYGQYF TGTGCCATCAGTGACAGGGGGTCCTACGGGCAGTACTTC
TRBJ2-3 many - TRBV3-1 CASSLKDTQYF TGTGCCAGCAGCTTGAAAGATACGCAGTATTTT
TRBJ2-1 - - TRBV12-3/TRBV12-4 CASSIQRTVSGEQFF TGTGCCAGCAGTATCCAGAGGACAGTGTCTGGTGAGCAGTTCTTC
TRBJ2-1 many TRBD1 TRBV12-5 CASGFVPPPDRVEQFF TGTGCTAGTGGTTTCGTACCTCCCCCCGACAGGGTTGAGCAGTTCTTC
TRBJ2-7 many - TRBV6-6 CASSHSPDVGAYEQYF TGTGCCAGCAGTCACTCGCCCGACGTTGGAGCCTACGAGCAGTACTTC
TRBJ1-3 few TRBD1 TRBV6-5 CASSHSIFSKVGQGAMGNTIYF TGTGCCAGCAGTCACTCGATTTTCTCTAAAGTGGGACAGGGGGCAATGGGAAACACCATATATTTT
TRBJ2-5 many TRBD2 TRBV11-2 CASSLVRGGRETQYF TGTGCCAGCAGCTTAGTGCGGGGGGGCCGGGAGACCCAGTACTTC
TRBJ1-4 many TRBD1 TRBV12-3/TRBV12-4 CASRGDRGGEKLFF TGTGCCAGCAGAGGGGACAGGGGTGGCGAAAAACTGTTTTTT
TRBJ1-3 many - TRBV12-5 CASSRDGTSGNTIYF TGTGCTAGTTCGCGGGACGGAACCTCTGGAAACACCATATATTTT
TRBJ2-1 many TRBD2 TRBV20-1 CSATGLAGGPPYNEQFF TGCAGTGCTACGGGACTAGCGGGGGGCCCACCCTACAATGAGCAGTTCTTC
TRBJ2-7 many TRBD1 TRBV14 CASSRYRDRAYEQYF TGTGCCAGCAGCCGGTACCGGGACAGAGCCTACGAGCAGTACTTC
TRBJ2-7 many TRBD2 TRBV27 CASSLSTSGGYEQYF TGTGCCAGCAGTTTATCGACTAGCGGGGGCTACGAGCAGTACTTC
TRBJ1-6 many TRBD1 TRBV18 CASSPRTGVNSPLHF TGTGCCAGCTCACCAAGGACAGGGGTCAATTCACCCCTCCACTTT
TRBJ2-1 many TRBD2 TRBV7-7 CASSPMGLAGSNEQFF TGTGCTAGCAGCCCGATGGGGCTAGCGGGGAGCAATGAGCAGTTCTTC
TRBJ2-1 many TRBD1 TRBV20-1 CSFGQGIHNEQFF TGCAGTTTCGGACAGGGAATCCACAATGAGCAGTTCTTC
TRBJ2-1 many - TRBV10-2 CASSDSVNEQFF TGCGCCAGCAGTGACAGCGTAAATGAGCAGTTCTTC
TRBJ1-2 - - TRBV7-9 CASSDSPPGASYGYTF TGTGCCAGCAGCGATTCGCCCCCCGGGGCTAGCTATGGCTACACCTTC
TRBJ1-1 - - TRBV19 CASRPLFFLGTGAFF TGTGCCAGTAGACCCCTCTTCTTCCTGGGCACTGGAGCTTTCTTT
TRBJ1-1 - - TRBV6-1 CASSEAMGTWGNTEAFF TGTGCCAGCAGTGAAGCCATGGGGACCTGGGGGAACACTGAAGCTTTCTTT
TRBJ1-2 - - TRBV20-1 CSVGRGSHGYTF TGCAGCGTTGGAAGGGGGAGTCACGGCTACACCTTC
TRBJ2-5 many - TRBV7-9 CASSSRTGKETQYF TGTGCCAGCAGCTCCCGGACGGGAAAAGAGACCCAGTACTTC
TRBJ1-5 many - TRBV20-1 CSARSASWDQPQHF TGCAGTGCTAGATCGGCCTCTTGGGATCAGCCCCAGCATTTT
TRBJ2-2 many - TRBV6-5 CASSYGFLTGELFF TGTGCCAGCAGTTACGGGTTCCTCACCGGGGAGCTGTTTTTT
TRBJ2-1 many - TRBV7-2 CASTGDSVILNEQFF TGTGCCAGCACCGGAGACAGTGTAATATTAAATGAGCAGTTCTTC
TRBJ2-7 many - TRBV2 CASSIGERYSYEQYF TGTGCCAGCAGTATAGGTGAAAGATACTCCTACGAGCAGTACTTC
TRBJ2-3 - TRBD2 TRBV27 CASSFKSPGTSATDTQYF TGTGCCAGCAGTTTTAAGAGTCCCGGGACTAGCGCAACAGATACGCAGTATTTT
TRBJ1-6 - TRBD1 TRBV6-5 CASRHAGQGQLNSPLHF TGTGCCAGCAGGCATGCGGGACAGGGGCAACTTAATTCACCCCTCCACTTT
TRBJ1-1 once TRBD1 TRBV28 CASSQQGAGNTEAFF TGTGCCAGCAGTCAACAGGGGGCTGGGAACACTGAAGCTTTCTTT
TRBJ1-4 many - TRBV7-9 CASSSRPGATNEKLFF TGTGCCAGCAGCTCCCGGCCGGGGGCAACTAATGAAAAACTGTTTTTT
TRBJ2-5 many TRBD1 TRBV7-2 CASSSTGQPQKTQHF TGTGCCAGCAGCTCCACGGGACAGCCCCAAAAGACCCAGCACTTC
TRBJ1-2 - - TRBV6-5 CASSARRDGGTYGYTF TGTGCCAGCAGTGCACGAAGGGACGGCGGCACCTATGGCTACACCTTC
TRBJ2-3 - - TRBV18 CASSSRADSTDTQYF TGTGCCAGCTCATCAAGAGCGGATAGCACAGATACGCAGTATTTT
TRBJ2-3 many - TRBV19 CASSTRHILTDTQYF TGTGCCAGTAGTACCCGGCACATACTCACAGATACGCAGTATTTT
TRBJ2-5 many - TRBV29-1 CSVEDQGYSYF TGCAGCGTTGAAGATCAGGGATACAGCTACTTC
TRBJ1-3 many - TRBV10-3 CAISELVGTGNTIYF TGTGCCATCAGTGAGTTGGTGGGCACTGGAAACACCATATATTTT